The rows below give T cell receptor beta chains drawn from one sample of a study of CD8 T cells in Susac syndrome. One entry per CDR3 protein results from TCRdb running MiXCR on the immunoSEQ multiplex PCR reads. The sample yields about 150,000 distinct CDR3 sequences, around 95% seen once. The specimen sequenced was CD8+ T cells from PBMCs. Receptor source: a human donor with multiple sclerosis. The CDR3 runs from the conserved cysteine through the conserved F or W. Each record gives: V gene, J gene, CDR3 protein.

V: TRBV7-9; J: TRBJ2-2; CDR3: CASSLKEGELFF
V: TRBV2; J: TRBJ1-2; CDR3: CASRRQGLDGYTF
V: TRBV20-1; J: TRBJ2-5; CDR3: CSAAADGGETQYF
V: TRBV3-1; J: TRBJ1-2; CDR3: CASSSRDRSYGYTF
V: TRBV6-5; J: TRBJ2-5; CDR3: CASSYNGETQYF
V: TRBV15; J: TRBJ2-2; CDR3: CATSSWQGSWTGELFF
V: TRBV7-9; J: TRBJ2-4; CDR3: CASSLVSGGASKNIQYF
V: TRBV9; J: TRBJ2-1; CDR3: CASSVGVGAYNEQFF
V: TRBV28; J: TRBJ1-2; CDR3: CASSFPDSYYGYTF
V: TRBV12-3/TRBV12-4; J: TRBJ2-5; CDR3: CASTTSGGETQYF
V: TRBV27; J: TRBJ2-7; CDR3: CASSLRQGYEQYF
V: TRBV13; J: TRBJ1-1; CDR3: CASSLNPGQLNTEAFF
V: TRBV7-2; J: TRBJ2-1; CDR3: CASSLERSRARIFGQFF
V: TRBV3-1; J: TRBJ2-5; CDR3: CASSRPWTGSGETQYF
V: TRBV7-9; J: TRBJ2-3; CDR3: CASSSYGRDAQYF
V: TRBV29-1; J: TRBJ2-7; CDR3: CSVEGLAGDYEQYF
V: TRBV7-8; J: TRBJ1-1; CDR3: CASSLGIVRSNTEAFF
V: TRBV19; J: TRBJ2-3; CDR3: CASSIPGGSGTDTQYF
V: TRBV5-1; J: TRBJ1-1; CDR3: CASSYPTGRRDTEAFF
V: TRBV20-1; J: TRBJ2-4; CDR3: CSARFQDRAAKNIQYF
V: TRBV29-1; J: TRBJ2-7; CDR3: CSAEEGLGGEQYF
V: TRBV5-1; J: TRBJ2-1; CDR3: CAQSDSGQGGDLRFF
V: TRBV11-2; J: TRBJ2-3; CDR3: CASSFGGGETDTQYF
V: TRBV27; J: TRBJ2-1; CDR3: CASSRDRMVEQFF
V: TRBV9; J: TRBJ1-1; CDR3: CASSVEPGSGNPEAFF
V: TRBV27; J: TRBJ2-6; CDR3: CASSLSKRANVLTF
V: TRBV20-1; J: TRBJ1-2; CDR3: CSARSGQGEFTF
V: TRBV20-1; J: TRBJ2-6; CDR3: CSARSGNGANVLTF
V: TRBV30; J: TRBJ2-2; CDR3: CAWSAPGTVRGGELFF
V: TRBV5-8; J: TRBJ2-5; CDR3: CASSLRANLQETQYF
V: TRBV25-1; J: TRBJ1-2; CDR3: CASSQSGGARTF
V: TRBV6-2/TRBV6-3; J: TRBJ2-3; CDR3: CASNSLESGPSTDTQYF
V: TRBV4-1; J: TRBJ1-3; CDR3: CASSQTGTAGNTIYF
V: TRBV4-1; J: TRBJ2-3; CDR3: CASSQDPGLAGITDTQYF
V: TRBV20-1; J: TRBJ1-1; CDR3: CSALLSTEAFF
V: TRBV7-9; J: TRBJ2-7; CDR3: CASSHPEGLDEQYF
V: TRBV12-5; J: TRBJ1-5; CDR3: CASGSNPGPTVTGQPQHF
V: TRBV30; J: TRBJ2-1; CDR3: CAWSVGNEQFF
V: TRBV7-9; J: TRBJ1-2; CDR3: CASSTRMGTNYGYTF
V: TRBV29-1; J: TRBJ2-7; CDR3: CSVVPGTSGGYEQYF
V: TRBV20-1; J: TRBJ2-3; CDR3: CSARGVADTQYF
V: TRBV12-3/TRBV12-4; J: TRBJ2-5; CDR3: CASTGTGELETQYF
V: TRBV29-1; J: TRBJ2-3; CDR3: CSVDGDSTDTQYF
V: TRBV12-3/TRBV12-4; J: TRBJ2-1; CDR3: CASTTGTSSLNEQFF
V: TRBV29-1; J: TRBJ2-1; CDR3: CSVGAYNEQFF
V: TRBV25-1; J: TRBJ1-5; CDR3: CASRRGFDQPQHF
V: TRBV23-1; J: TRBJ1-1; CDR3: CASSHSRTEAFF
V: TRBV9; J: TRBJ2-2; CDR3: CASSVIGTGELFF
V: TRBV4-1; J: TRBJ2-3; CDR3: CASSQEGRISTDTQYF
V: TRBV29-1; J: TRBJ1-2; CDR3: CSVDSNYGYTF
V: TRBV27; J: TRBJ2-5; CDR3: CASSYRRGGIQTQYF
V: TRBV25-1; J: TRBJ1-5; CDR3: CASSDQGNQPQHF
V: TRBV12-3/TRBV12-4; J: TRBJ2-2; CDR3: CASSLLLTTGELFF
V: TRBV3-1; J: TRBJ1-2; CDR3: CASSQGTLTGGYTF
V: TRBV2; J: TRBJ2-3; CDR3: CASSDLAGGTTDTQYF